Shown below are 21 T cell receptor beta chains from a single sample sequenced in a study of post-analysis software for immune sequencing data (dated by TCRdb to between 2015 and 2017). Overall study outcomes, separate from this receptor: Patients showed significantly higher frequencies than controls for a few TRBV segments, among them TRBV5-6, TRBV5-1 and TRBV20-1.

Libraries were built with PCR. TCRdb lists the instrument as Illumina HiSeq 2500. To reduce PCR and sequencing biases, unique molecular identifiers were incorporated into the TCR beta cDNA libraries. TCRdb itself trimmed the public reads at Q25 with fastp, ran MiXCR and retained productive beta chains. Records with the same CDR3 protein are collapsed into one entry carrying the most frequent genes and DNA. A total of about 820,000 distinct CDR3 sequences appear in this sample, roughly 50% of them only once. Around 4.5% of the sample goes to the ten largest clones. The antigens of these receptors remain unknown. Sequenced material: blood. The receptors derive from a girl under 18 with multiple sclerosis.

The CDR3 reads CSVGSGVTYEQYF. CDR3 sequence (DNA): TGCAGCGTTGGGAGCGGAGTGACCTACGAGCAGTACTTC. The J gene is TRBJ2-5, the V gene TRBV29-1; weak D call: TRBD2 (5 bases). The last part of the DNA fits TRBJ2-7 better; the J call may be wrong. Germline V CDR1 and CDR2: SQVTM, ANQGSEA. The length of the CDR3 is 13 residues.

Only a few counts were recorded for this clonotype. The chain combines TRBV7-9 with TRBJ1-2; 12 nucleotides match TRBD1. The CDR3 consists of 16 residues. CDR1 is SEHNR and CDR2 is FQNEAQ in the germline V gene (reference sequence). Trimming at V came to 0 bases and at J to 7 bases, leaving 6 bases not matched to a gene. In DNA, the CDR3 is TGTGCCAGCAGCTTAGCGTCGGGACAGGGGGCAGGTGGCTACACCTTC. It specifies CASSLASGQGAGGYTF.

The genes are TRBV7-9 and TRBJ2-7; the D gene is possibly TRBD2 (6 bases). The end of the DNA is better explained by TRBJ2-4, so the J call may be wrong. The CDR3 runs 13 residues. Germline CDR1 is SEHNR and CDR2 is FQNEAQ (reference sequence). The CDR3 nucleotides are TGTGCCAGCAGCCCGACGGAGGGAAACATTCAGTACTTC. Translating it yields CASSPTEGNIQYF.

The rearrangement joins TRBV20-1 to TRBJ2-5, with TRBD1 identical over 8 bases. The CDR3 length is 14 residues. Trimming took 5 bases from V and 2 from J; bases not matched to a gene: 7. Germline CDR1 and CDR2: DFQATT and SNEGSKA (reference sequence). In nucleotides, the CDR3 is TGCAGTGCTGGTCGGGACAGGTTGCAAGAGACCCAGTACTTC. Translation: CSAGRDRLQETQYF.

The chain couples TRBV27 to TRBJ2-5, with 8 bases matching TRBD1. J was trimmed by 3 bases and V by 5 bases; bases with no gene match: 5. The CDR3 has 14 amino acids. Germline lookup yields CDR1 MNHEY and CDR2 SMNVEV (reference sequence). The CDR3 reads CASSTSTGEETQYF. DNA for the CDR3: TGTGCCAGCAGTACCTCGACAGGGGAAGAGACCCAGTACTTC.

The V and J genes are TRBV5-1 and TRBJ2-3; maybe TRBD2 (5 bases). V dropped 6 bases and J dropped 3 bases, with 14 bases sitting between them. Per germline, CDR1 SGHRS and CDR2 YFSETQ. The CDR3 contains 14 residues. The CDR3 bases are TGCGCCAGCATGAGCAGTTCGGGAACAGATACGCAGTATTTT. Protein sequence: CASMSSSGTDTQYF. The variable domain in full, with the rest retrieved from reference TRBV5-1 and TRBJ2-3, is KAGVTQTPRYLIKTRGQQVTLSCSPISGHRSVSWYQQTPGQGLQFLFEYFSETQRNKGNFPGRFSGRQFSNSRSEMNVSTLELGDSALYLCASMSSSGTDTQYFGPGTRLTVL.

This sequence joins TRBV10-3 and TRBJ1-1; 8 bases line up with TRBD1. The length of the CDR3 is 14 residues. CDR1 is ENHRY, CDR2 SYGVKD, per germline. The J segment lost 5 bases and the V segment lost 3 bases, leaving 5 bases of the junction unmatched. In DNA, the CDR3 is TGTGCCATCAGTGAAGGCAGGGGGCGAACTGAAGCTTTCTTT. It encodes CAISEGRGRTEAFF.

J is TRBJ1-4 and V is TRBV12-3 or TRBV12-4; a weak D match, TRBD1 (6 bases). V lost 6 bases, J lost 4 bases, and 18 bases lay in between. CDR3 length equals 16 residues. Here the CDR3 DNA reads TGTGCCAGCAGCCGTAAAAGCGGGACACTTAATGAAAAACTGTTTTTT. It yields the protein CASSRKSGTLNEKLFF.

The CDR3 DNA reads as TGTGCCAGCAGCCCAGGACAGGGATCCGGAGAGACCCAGTACTTC. Residues: CASSPGQGSGETQYF. The chain links TRBV7-8 to TRBJ2-5; 8 bases line up with TRBD1. The CDR3 length is 15 residues. Germline CDR1 SGHVS, CDR2 FQNEAQ. J was trimmed by 4 bases and V by 5 bases; bases with no gene match: 9. Full variable domain (missing parts from reference TRBV7-8 and TRBJ2-5): GAGVSQSPRYKVAKRGQDVALRCDPISGHVSLFWYQQALGQGPEFLTYFQNEAQLDKSGLPSDRFFAERPEGSVSTLKIQRTQQEDSAVYLCASSPGQGSGETQYFGPGTRLLVL.

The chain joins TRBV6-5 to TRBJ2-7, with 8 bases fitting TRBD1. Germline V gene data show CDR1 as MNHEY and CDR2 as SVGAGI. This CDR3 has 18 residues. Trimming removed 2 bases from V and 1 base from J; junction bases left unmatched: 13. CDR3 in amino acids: CASSYQGLGQALSYEQYF. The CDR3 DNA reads TGTGCCAGCAGTTACCAGGGGTTGGGACAGGCCCTTTCCTACGAGCAGTACTTC.

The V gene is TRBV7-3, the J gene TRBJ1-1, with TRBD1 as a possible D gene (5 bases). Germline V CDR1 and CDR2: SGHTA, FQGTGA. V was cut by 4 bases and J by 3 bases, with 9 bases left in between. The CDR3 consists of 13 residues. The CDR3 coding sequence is TGTGCCAGCAGCTCTGGACAACACACTGAAGCTTTCTTT. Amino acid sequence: CASSSGQHTEAFF.

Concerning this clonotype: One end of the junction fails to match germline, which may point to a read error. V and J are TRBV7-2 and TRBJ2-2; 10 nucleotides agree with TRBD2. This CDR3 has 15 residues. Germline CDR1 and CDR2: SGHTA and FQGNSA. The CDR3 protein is CASSLSGGGAGERFF. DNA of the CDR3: TGTGCCAGCAGCTTGAGCGGGGGGGGGGCCGGGGAGCGGTTTTTT.

CDR3: CAISERGVEQYF. In DNA form, the CDR3 reads TGTGCCATCAGTGAGAGAGGGGTCGAGCAGTACTTC. The gene calls are TRBV10-3 and TRBJ2-7; D may correspond to TRBD1 or TRBD2 (5 bases each). The CDR3 has 12 amino acids. In germline, CDR1 is ENHRY, CDR2 SYGVKD. Trimming cost V 2 bases and J 6 bases, with 8 bases left between them.

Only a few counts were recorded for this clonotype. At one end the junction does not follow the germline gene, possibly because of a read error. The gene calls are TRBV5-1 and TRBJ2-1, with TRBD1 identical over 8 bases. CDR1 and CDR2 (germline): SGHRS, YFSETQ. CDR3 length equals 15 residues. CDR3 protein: CASSLGQGAHNEQFF. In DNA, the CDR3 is TGTGCCAGCAGTTTAGGGCAGGGGGCTCACAATGAGCAGTTCTTC.

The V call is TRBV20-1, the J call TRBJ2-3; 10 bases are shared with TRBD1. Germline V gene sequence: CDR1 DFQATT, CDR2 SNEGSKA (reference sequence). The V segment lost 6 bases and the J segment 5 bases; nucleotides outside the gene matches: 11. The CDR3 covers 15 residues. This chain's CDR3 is CSAPRRQGAGDTQYF. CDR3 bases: TGCAGTGCCCCGCGGCGACAGGGGGCCGGAGATACGCAGTATTTT.

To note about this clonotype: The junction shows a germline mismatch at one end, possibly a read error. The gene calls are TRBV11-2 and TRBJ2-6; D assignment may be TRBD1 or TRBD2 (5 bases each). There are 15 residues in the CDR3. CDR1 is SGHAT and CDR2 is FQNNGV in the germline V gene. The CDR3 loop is CASSHQRAGANVRTF. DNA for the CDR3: TGTGCCAGCAGCCACCAGAGGGCTGGGGCCAACGTCCGGACTTTC.

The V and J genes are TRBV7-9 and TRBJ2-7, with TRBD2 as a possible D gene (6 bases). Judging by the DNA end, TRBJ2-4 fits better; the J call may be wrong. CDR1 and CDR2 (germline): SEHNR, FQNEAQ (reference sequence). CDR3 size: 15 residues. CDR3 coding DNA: TGTGCCAGCAGCAGGGACCCACTGGGGGGAAACATTCAGTACTTC. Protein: CASSRDPLGGNIQYF.

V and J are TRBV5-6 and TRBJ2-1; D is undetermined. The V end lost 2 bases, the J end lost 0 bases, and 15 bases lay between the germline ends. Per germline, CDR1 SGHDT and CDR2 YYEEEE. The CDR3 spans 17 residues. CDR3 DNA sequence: TGTGCCAGCAGCTTTGATGTGGGTACCTACTCCTACAATGAGCAGTTCTTC. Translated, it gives CASSFDVGTYSYNEQFF.

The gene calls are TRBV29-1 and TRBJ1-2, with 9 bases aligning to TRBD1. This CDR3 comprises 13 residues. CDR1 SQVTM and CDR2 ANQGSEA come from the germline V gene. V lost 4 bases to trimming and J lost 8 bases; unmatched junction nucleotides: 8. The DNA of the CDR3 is TGCAGCGTTGCCGGGACAGGGACAAGGGGCTACACCTTC. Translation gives CSVAGTGTRGYTF.

Written as DNA, the CDR3 is TGTGCCAGCAGTCGCACGTTGGGGACTGAAGCTTTCTTT. Translation: CASSRTLGTEAFF. The J gene is TRBJ1-1, the V gene TRBV27; D gene uncertain. CDR3 length: 13 amino acids. V dropped 5 bases and J dropped 5 bases, with 12 bases sitting between them. CDR1 is MNHEY and CDR2 is SMNVEV in the germline V gene (reference sequence).

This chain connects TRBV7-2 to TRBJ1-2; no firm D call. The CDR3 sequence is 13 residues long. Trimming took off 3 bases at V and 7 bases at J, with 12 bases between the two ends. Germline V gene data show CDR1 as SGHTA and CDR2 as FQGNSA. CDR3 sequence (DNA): TGTGCCAGCAGCTTTAGCACTGGGGTTGGCTACACCTTC. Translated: CASSFSTGVGYTF.